The entry below gives a single T cell receptor beta chain sequence along with its context. Its target is unknown. These data are taken from a study of cytomegalovirus exposure and HLA in healthy donors. It was with 60 Vbeta and 13 Jbeta primers that the PCR ran. Produced via immunoSEQ multiplex PCR; TCRdb's table is partial and in-frame only. This table has over 95,000 clones, 76% appearing once. Though nominally healthy at sampling, donors likely had unrecorded immune exposures. CDR1 is SGHAT and CDR2 is FQNNGV in the germline V gene. The CDR3 has 16 residues. V dropped 1 base and J dropped 3 bases, with 12 bases sitting between them. Study-level results: Later work found most CMV-associated TCR beta chains apparently HLA-restricted. Generally TCR sequences proved uncommon, though certain public TCRs appeared in numerous donors. Per published accounts, TCR beta sequences correctly predicted the HLA-A and HLA-B alleles of most subjects.

Source material: PBMCs. The sequence was obtained from a woman aged 40 to 50 in good health and CMV-seropositive. The chain has TRBV11-2 and TRBJ2-2; a possible D gene is TRBD2 (5 bases). This CDR3 is CASSLGRRDYTGELFF. Written as DNA, the CDR3 is TGTGCCAGCAGCTTAGGTAGACGGGATTACACCGGGGAGCTGTTTTTT.